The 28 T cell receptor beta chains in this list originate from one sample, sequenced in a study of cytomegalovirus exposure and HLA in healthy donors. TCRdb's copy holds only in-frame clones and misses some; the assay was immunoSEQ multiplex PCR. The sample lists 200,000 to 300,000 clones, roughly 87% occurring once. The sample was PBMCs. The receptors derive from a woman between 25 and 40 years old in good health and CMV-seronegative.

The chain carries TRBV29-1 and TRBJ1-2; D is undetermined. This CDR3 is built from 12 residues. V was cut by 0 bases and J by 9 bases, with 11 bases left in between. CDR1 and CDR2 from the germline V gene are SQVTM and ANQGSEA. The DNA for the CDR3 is TGCAGCGTTGAAGAACGGTCCGGAAGCTACACCTTC. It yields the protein CSVEERSGSYTF.

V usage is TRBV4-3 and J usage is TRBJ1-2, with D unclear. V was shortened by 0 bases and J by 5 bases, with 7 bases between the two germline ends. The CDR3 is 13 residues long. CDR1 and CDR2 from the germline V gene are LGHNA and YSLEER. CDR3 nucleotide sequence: TGCGCCAGCAGCCAAGACACGGTTTATGGCTACACCTTC. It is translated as CASSQDTVYGYTF.

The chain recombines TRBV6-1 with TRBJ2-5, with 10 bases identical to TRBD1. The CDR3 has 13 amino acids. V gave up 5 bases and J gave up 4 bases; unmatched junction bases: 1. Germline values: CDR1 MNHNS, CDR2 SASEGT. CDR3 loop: CASSRDRGETQYF. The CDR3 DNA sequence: TGTGCCAGCAGTCGGGACAGGGGAGAGACCCAGTACTTC.

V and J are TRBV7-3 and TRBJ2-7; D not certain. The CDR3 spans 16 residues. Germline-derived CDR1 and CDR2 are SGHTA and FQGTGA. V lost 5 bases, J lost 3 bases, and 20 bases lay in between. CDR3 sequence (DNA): TGTGCCAGCAGCCCAGATAGCAGCTTGAACTACTACGAGCAGTACTTC. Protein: CASSPDSSLNYYEQYF.

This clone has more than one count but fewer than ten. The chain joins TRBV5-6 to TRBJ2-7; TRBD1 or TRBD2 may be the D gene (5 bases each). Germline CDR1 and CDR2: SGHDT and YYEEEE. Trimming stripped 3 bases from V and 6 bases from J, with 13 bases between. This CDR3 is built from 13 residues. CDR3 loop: CASSWGRSAEQYF. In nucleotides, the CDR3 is TGTGCCAGCAGCTGGGGACGGTCTGCCGAGCAGTACTTC.

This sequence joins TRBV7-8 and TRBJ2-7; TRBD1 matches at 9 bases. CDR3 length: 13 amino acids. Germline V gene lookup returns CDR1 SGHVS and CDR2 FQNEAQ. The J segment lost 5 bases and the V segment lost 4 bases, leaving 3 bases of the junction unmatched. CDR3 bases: TGTGCCAGCAGCTACAGGGGGCTAAACGAGCAGTACTTC. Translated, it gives CASSYRGLNEQYF.

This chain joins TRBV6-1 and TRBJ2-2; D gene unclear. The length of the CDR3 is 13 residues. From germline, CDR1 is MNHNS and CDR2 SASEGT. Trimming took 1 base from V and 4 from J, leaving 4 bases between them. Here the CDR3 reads CASSEGVTGELFF. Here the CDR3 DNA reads TGTGCCAGCAGTGAAGGAGTCACCGGGGAGCTGTTTTTT.

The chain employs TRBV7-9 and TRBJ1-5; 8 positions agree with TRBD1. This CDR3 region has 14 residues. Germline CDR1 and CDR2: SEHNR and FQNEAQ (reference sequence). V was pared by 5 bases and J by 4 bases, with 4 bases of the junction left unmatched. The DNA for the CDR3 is TGTGCCAGCAGCGTACAGGGGGGGAATCAGCCCCAGCATTTT. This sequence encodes CASSVQGGNQPQHF.

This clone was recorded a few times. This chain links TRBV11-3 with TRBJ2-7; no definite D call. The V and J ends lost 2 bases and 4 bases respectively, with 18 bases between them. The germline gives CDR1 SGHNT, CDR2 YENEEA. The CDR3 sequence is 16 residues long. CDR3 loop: CASSLRVSGLDYEQYF. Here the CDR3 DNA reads TGTGCCAGCAGCTTAAGGGTCTCGGGTCTGGATTACGAGCAGTACTTC.

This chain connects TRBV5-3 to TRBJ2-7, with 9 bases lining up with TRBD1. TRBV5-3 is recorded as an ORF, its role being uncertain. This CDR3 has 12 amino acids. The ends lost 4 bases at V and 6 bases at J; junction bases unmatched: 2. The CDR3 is CARSRTGVEQYF. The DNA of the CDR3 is TGTGCCAGAAGCCGGACAGGGGTCGAGCAGTACTTC.

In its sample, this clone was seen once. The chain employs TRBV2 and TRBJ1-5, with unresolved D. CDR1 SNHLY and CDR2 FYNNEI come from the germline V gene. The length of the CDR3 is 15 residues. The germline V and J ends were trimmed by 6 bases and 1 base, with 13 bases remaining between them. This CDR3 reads CASRPQSLSNQPQHF. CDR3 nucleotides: TGTGCCAGCAGGCCACAGAGTCTAAGCAATCAGCCCCAGCATTTT.

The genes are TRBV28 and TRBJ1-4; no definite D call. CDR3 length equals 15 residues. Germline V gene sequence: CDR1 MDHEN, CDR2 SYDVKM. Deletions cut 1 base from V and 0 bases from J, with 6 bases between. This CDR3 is CASSLFSATNEKLFF. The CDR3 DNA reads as TGTGCCAGCAGTTTATTCAGTGCAACTAATGAAAAACTGTTTTTT.

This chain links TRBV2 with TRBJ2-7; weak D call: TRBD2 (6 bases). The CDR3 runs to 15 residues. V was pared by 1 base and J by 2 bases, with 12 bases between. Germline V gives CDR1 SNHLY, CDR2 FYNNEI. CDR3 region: CASSEERVVTYEQYF. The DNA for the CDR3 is TGTGCCAGCAGTGAAGAGCGGGTGGTAACCTACGAGCAGTACTTC.

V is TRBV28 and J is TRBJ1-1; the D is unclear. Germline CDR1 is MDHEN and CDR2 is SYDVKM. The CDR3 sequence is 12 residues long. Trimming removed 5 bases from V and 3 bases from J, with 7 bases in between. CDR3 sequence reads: CASSRGDTEAFF. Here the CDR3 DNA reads TGTGCCAGCAGTCGGGGAGACACTGAAGCTTTCTTT.

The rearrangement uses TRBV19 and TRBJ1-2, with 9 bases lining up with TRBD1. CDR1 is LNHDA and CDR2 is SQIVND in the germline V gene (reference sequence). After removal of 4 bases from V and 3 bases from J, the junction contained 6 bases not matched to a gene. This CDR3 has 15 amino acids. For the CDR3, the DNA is TGTGCCAGTAGTAGATACAGGGGGCAGGACTATGGCTACACCTTC. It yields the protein CASSRYRGQDYGYTF.

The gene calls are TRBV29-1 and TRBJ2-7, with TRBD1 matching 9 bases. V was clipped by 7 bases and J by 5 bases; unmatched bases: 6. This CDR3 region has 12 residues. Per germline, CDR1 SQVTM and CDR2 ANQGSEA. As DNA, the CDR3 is TGCAGCGGGACAGGGGTGTTGGACGAGCAGTACTTC. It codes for CSGTGVLDEQYF.

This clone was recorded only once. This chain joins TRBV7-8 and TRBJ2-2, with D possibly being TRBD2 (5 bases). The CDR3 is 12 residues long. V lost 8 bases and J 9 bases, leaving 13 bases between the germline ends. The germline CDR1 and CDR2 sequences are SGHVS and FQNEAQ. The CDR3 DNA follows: TGTGCCAGCCGTAGCGACGTCCGGGAGCTGTTTTTT. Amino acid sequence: CASRSDVRELFF. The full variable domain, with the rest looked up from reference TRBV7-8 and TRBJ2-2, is GAGVSQSPRYKVAKRGQDVALRCDPISGHVSLFWYQQALGQGPEFLTYFQNEAQLDKSGLPSDRFFAERPEGSVSTLKIQRTQQEDSAVYLCASRSDVRELFFGEGSRLTVL.

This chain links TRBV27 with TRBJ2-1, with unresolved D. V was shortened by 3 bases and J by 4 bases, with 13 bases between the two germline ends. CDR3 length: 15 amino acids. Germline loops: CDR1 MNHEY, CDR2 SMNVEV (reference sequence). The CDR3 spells CASSLVLSLYNEQFF. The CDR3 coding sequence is TGTGCCAGCAGTTTGGTACTGAGTCTTTACAATGAGCAGTTCTTC.

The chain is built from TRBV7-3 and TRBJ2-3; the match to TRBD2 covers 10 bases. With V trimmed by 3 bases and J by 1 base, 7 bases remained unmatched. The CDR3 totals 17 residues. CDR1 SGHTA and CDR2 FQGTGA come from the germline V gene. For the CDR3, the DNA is TGTGCCAGCAGCTTGCTCCCCGGGACTAGCGGCACAGATACGCAGTATTTT. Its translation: CASSLLPGTSGTDTQYF.

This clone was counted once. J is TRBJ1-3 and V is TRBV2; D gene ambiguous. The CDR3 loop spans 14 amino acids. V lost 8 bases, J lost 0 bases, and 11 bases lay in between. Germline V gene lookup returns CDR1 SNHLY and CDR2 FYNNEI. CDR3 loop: CASDRKDSGNTIYF. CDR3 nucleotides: TGTGCCAGCGACCGGAAAGACTCTGGAAACACCATATATTTT.

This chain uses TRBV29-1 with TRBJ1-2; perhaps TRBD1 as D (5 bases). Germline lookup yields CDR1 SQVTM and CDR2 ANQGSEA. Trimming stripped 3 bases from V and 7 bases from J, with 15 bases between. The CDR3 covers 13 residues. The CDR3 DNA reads TGCAGCGTTGATGCGGGGGAGATAATTGGCTACACCTTC. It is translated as CSVDAGEIIGYTF.

For the CDR3, the DNA is TGTGCCAGCAGCAAGGGGGGGGTTCAGCCCCAGCATTTT. Translating gives CASSKGGVQPQHF. This chain joins TRBV7-2 and TRBJ1-5; perhaps TRBD1 as D (6 bases). Germline lookup yields CDR1 SGHTA and CDR2 FQGNSA. V lost 5 bases to trimming and J lost 6 bases, with 11 bases between them. The CDR3 consists of 13 residues.

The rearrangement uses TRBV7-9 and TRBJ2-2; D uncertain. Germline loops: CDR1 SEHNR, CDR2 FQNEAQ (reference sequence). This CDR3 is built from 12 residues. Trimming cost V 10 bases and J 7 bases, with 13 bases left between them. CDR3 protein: CAIPLVFGELFF. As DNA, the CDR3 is TGTGCCATCCCCCTAGTTTTCGGGGAGCTGTTTTTT.

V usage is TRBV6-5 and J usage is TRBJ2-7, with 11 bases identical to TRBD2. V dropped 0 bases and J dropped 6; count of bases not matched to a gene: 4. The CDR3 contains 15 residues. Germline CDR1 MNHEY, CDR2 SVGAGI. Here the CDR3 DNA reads TGTGCCAGCAGTTACTCCACTAGCGGGAGTAGCGAGCAGTACTTC. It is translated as CASSYSTSGSSEQYF.

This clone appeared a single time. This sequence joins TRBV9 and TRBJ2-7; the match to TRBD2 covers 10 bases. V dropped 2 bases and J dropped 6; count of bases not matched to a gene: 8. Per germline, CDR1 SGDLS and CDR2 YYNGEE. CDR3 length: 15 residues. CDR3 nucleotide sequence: TGTGCCAGCAGCGTTGGCACTAGCGGGGTCTCCGAGCAGTACTTC. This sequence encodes CASSVGTSGVSEQYF.

CDR3 loop: CASSLARETQYF. The CDR3 nucleotides read TGTGCCAGCAGTTTGGCGAGGGAGACCCAGTACTTC. The V gene is TRBV28, the J gene TRBJ2-5, with D hard to call. The CDR3 consists of 12 residues. Trimming took 3 bases from V and 5 from J, leaving 7 bases between them. Germline lookup yields CDR1 MDHEN and CDR2 SYDVKM.

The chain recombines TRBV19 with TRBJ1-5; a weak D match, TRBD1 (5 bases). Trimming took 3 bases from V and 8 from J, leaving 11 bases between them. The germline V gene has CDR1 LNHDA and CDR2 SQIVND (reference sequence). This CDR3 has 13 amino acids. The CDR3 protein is CASSIAGLKPQHF. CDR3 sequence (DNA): TGTGCCAGTAGTATTGCAGGGTTGAAGCCCCAGCATTTT. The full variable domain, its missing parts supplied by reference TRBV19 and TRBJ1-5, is DGGITQSPKYLFRKEGQNVTLSCEQNLNHDAMYWYRQDPGQGLRLIYYSQIVNDFQKGDIAEGYSVSREKKESFPLTVTSAQKNPTAFYLCASSIAGLKPQHFGDGTRLSIL.

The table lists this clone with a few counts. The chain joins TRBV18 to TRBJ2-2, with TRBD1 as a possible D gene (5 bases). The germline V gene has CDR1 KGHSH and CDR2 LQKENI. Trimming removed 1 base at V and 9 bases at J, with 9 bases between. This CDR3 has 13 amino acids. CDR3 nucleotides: TGTGCCAGCTCACCACAACAGGACAGGGAGCTGTTTTTT. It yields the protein CASSPQQDRELFF.